The source of this T cell receptor beta chain is a study of T cells in women clearing cervical HPV infection. Sequenced by immunoSEQ multiplex PCR; TCRdb stores in-frame clones only, minus some. This repertoire comprises roughly 13,000 clones; its ten largest clones make up around 9.3%. CDR3 size: 17 residues. CDR1 is MNHEY and CDR2 is SVGEGT in the germline V gene. V shed 6 bases and J 6 bases; nucleotides not matched to a gene: 14. With regard to this clone: The read is 3 residues too short to cover the CDR3 end, so that end is filled in from the germline J gene.

The material sequenced was blood buffy coat. This sequence was found in a woman between 18 and 69 years old with a cervical HPV16 infection that either progressed to CIN3+ or cleared (not recorded which). The V and J genes are TRBV6-2 or TRBV6-3 and TRBJ1-6, with 7 bases matching TRBD1. The DNA read from the CDR3 is TGTGCCAGCAGAACCCCGGGACAGTCTTTGAGTAATTCACCC. This codes for CASRTPGQSLSNSP. The CDR3 reads in full as CASRTPGQSLSNSPLHF.